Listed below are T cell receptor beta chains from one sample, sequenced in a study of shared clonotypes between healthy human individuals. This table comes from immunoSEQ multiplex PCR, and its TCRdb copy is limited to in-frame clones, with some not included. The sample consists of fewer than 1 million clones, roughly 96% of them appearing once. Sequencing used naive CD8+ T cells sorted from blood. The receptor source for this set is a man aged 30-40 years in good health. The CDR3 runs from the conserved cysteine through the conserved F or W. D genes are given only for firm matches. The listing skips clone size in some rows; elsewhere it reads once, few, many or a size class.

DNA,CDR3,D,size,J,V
TGTGCCAGTAGTTACAGGGTAGATACGGCTAACTATGGCTACACCTTC,CASSYRVDTANYGYTF,.,.,TRBJ1-2,TRBV19
TGTGCCAGCAGCCCTCATAGCACCTACGAGCAGTACTTC,CASSPHSTYEQYF,.,.,TRBJ2-7,TRBV28
TGTGCCAGCAGCTTAGTAGATGCATATGAGCAGTTCTTC,CASSLVDAYEQFF,.,.,TRBJ2-1,TRBV11-2
TGTGCCAGCAGCTTAGGGACTAGCGACTCGAAGGGGGACACCGGGGAGCTGTTTTTT,CASSLGTSDSKGDTGELFF,TRBD2,.,TRBJ2-2,TRBV5-8
TGTGCCAGCAGCTTAATTGGGTGGACTGACGATAGCAATCAGCCCCAGCATTTT,CASSLIGWTDDSNQPQHF,.,.,TRBJ1-5,TRBV7-2
TGTGCCAGGGGCAAGCGGGATGAGGGCCTTTACGAGCAGTACTTC,CARGKRDEGLYEQYF,TRBD2,.,TRBJ2-7,TRBV2
TGTGCCAGCAGCATCGGTGCAACTAATGAAAAACTGTTTTTT,CASSIGATNEKLFF,.,.,TRBJ1-4,TRBV5-5
TGTGCCAGCAGTCCCCTTCGTATAAGGGGGAACACAGATACGCAGTATTTT,CASSPLRIRGNTDTQYF,.,.,TRBJ2-3,TRBV27
TGTGCCAGCAGCTCTACTAGCGGGACCTCCTACAATGAGCAGTTCTTC,CASSSTSGTSYNEQFF,TRBD2,.,TRBJ2-1,TRBV5-6
TGTGCCAGCACGGCTGGGGGGATCGGCTATGGCTACACCTTC,CASTAGGIGYGYTF,.,.,TRBJ1-2,TRBV5-5
TGTGCCAGCAGCCACCTGGGACAGGGCGTGGGGACCCAGTACTTC,CASSHLGQGVGTQYF,TRBD1,.,TRBJ2-5,TRBV14
TGTGCCAGTAGTATCGACCAGCTGTGGACACCCAGCTCCTACAATGAGCAGTTCTTC,CASSIDQLWTPSSYNEQFF,.,.,TRBJ2-1,TRBV19
TGCAGCGTTGTGGGACTAGCGGGACGGGATCACTCCTACAATGAGCAGTTCTTC,CSVVGLAGRDHSYNEQFF,TRBD2,once,TRBJ2-1,TRBV29-1
TGTGCCAGCAGTTATGGAGCCCAGCCCCAGCATTTT,CASSYGAQPQHF,.,.,TRBJ1-5,TRBV6-6
TGTGCCAGCAGCCAGGGGGGCTACGAGCAGTACTTC,CASSQGGYEQYF,.,.,TRBJ2-7,TRBV2
TGTGCCAGCAGCGTAAGGGCTAGCGGGCAGGGTCTTTACAATGAGCAGTTCTTC,CASSVRASGQGLYNEQFF,TRBD2,.,TRBJ2-1,TRBV9
TGTGCCAGCAGCTTTCTACGGACTAGCGGGAGGGCCCTCACGAATGAGCAGTTCTTC,CASSFLRTSGRALTNEQFF,TRBD2,.,TRBJ2-1,TRBV5-4
TGTGCCAGCAGCCCCTACTCGGACAGGAATGAGCAGTTCTTC,CASSPYSDRNEQFF,TRBD1,.,TRBJ2-1,TRBV14
TGTGCCAGTAGTGCCGGGACAGGGGGCTTCGAGCAGTACTTC,CASSAGTGGFEQYF,TRBD1,.,TRBJ2-7,TRBV19
TGTGCCAGCAGCTTAGGTTGGGTAAGGAACACTGAAGCTTTCTTT,CASSLGWVRNTEAFF,.,.,TRBJ1-1,TRBV7-2
TGTGCCAGCAGCTCAGGAGGCACTGAAGCTTTCTTT,CASSSGGTEAFF,.,.,TRBJ1-1,TRBV9
TGTGCCAGCAGCGAACAGACAGGGCCCTCTGGAAACACCATATATTTT,CASSEQTGPSGNTIYF,TRBD1,.,TRBJ1-3,TRBV9
TGCGCCAGCAGCTTGGCACTAGCGGGAGTATTATCCCACGAGCAGTACTTC,CASSLALAGVLSHEQYF,TRBD2,.,TRBJ2-7,TRBV5-1
TGTGCCAGCAGTTGGGGGGCCTCCTACGAGCAGTACTTC,CASSWGASYEQYF,.,.,TRBJ2-7,TRBV27
TGTGCCAGCAGTGGCCCACAGGGGGCGGCCTATGGCTACACCTTC,CASSGPQGAAYGYTF,TRBD1,.,TRBJ1-2,TRBV6-1
TGTGCCAGCAGCCCCCTCGACGGGAGCGCTGAAGAGCAGTACTTC,CASSPLDGSAEEQYF,.,.,TRBJ2-7,TRBV7-9
TGTGCCAGCAGCTTAAGTCGGGAGGGAAACACCGGGGAGCTGTTTTTT,CASSLSREGNTGELFF,TRBD2,.,TRBJ2-2,TRBV7-9
TGCAGCGCCGGACGGGCCGGGGACATTCAGTACTTC,CSAGRAGDIQYF,.,once,TRBJ2-4,TRBV29-1
TGTGCCATACAGGGTGCGGGCTCCTACGAGCAGTACTTC,CAIQGAGSYEQYF,.,few,TRBJ2-7,TRBV5-4
TGCGCCACCACCCTTTGGGGGGTTGCCACAGATACGCAGTATTTT,CATTLWGVATDTQYF,.,.,TRBJ2-3,TRBV4-1
TGTGCCAGCAGCCCGGGACTTTGGGCGTCGGGAGCTGAAGCTTTCTTT,CASSPGLWASGAEAFF,.,.,TRBJ1-1,TRBV5-6
TGTGCCTCCGGTAACACCGGGGAGCTGTTTTTT,CASGNTGELFF,.,.,TRBJ2-2,TRBV25-1
TGTGCCAGCAGCTTTAGCGGGATTAAGTACGAGCAGTACTTC,CASSFSGIKYEQYF,TRBD2,once,TRBJ2-7,TRBV11-2
TGCGCCAGCAGCCAAGATCGGGGGTACGAAAAACTGTTTTTT,CASSQDRGYEKLFF,.,.,TRBJ1-4,TRBV4-1
TGTGCCAGCAGTTCGACAGGGGGCGACTATGGCTACACCTTC,CASSSTGGDYGYTF,TRBD1,.,TRBJ1-2,TRBV5-4
TGTGCCAGCAGCTTAACCCCGGGACTAGAAGTAGGCGGGGAGCTGTTTTTT,CASSLTPGLEVGGELFF,TRBD2,.,TRBJ2-2,TRBV7-3
TGTGCCAGCAGTACCGGGGGAGCGGCCGGGGAGCTGTTTTTT,CASSTGGAAGELFF,.,.,TRBJ2-2,TRBV28